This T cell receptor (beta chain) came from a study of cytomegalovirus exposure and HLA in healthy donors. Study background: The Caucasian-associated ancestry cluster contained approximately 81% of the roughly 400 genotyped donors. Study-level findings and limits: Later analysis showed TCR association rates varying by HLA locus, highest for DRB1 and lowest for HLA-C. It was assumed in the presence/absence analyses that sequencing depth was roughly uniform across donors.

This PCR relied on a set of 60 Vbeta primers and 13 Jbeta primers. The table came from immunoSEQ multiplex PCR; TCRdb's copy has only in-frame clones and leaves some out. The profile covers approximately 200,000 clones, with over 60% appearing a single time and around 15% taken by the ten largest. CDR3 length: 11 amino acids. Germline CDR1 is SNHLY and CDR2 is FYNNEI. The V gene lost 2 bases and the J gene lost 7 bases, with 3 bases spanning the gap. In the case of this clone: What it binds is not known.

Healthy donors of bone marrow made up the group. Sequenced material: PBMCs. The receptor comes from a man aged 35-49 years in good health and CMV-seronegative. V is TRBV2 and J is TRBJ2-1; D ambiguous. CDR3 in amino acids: CASSEYNEQFF. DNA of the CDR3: TGTGCCAGCAGTGAATATAATGAGCAGTTCTTC.